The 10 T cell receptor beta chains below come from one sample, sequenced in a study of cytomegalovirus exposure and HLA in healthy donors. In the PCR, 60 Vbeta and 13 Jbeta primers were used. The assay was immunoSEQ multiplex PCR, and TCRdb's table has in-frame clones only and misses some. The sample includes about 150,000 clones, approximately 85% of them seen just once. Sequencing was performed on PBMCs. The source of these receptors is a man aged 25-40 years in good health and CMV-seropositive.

In nucleotides, the CDR3 is TGCGCCAGCAGCCAGACTATCTGGGACAGGGGGCCGAAGAAGCAGCCCCAGCATTTT. Translating gives CASSQTIWDRGPKKQPQHF. The V and J genes are TRBV4-1 and TRBJ1-5, with 12 bases that match TRBD1. The V gene's germline CDR1 is MGHRA and CDR2 YSYEKL. The CDR3 has 19 amino acids. V lost 3 bases to trimming and J lost 7 bases; unmatched junction nucleotides: 16.

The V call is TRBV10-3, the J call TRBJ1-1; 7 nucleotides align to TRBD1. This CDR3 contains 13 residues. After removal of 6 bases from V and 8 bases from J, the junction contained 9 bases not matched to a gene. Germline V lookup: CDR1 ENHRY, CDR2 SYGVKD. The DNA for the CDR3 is TGTGCCATCAGACAGGGGTCAAGCCAAGAAGCTTTCTTT. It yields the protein CAIRQGSSQEAFF.

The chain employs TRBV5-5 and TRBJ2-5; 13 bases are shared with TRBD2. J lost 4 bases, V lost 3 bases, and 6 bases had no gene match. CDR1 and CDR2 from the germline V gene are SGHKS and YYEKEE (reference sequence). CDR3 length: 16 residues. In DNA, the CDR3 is TGTGCCAGCAGCTCATGGACTAGCGGGAGAGGAGAGACCCAGTACTTC. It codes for CASSSWTSGRGETQYF.

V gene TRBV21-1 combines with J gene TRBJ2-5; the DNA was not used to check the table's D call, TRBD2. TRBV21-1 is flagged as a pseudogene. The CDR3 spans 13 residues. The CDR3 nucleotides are TGTGCCACCGAGCCGGGAAAAAGAAAGACCCAGTACTTC. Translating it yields CATEPGKRKTQYF.

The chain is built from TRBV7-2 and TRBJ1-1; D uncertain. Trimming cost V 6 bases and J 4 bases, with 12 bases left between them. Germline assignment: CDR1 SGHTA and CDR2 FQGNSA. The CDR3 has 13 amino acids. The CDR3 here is CASSPVLGTEAFF. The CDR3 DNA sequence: TGTGCCAGCAGTCCTGTGCTCGGCACTGAAGCTTTCTTT.

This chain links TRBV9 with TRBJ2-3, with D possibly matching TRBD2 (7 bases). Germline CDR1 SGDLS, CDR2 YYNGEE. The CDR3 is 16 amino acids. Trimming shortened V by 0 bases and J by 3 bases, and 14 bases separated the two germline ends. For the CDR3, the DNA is TGTGCCAGCAGCGTAGAAGCGGGGCAGGGGACAGATACGCAGTATTTT. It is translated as CASSVEAGQGTDTQYF. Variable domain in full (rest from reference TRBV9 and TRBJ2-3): DSGVTQTPKHLITATGQRVTLRCSPRSGDLSVYWYQQSLDQGLQFLIQYYNGEERAKGNILERFSAQQFPDLHSELNLSSLELGDSALYFCASSVEAGQGTDTQYFGPGTRLTVL.

The CDR3 DNA reads as TGCGCCAGCAGCTTAGTAAAAGTCGGGGAGACCCAGTACTTC. Protein: CASSLVKVGETQYF. The chain is built from TRBV5-1 and TRBJ2-5; D call uncertain. Germline loops: CDR1 SGHRS, CDR2 YFSETQ. The CDR3 consists of 14 residues. V lost 2 bases, J lost 5 bases, and 13 bases lay in between.

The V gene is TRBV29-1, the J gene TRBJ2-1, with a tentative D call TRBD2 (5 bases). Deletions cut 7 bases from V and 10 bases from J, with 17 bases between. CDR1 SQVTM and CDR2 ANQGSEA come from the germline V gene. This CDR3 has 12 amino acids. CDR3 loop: CSADREYREQFF. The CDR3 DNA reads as TGCAGCGCTGACCGGGAATATAGGGAGCAGTTCTTC.

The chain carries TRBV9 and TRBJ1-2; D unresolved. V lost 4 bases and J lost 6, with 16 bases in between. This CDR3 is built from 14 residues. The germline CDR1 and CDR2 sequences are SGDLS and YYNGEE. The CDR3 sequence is CASSPYGGSDGYTF. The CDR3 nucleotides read TGTGCCAGCAGCCCGTACGGCGGATCCGATGGCTACACCTTC.

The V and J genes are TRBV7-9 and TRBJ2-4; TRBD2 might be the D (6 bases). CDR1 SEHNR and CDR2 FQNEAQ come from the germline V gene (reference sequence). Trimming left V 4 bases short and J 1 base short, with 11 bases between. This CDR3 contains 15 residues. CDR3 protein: CASSWGETAKNIQYF. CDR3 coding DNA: TGTGCCAGCAGCTGGGGGGAGACGGCCAAAAACATTCAGTACTTC.